This is a list of T cell receptor beta chains from one sample in a study of OX40 agonist ivuxolimab in advanced cancers. TCRdb keeps only in-frame clones here, not all; method: immunoSEQ multiplex PCR. The sample gives about 93,000 clones, around 92% of which show up once; roughly 0.5% is in the top ten. The sample here was CD4+ or CD8+ T cells sorted from blood, taken in a trial of the OX40 agonist ivuxolimab. These receptors were collected from an adult with an advanced solid tumor such as melanoma, head and neck, liver or kidney cancer. Both conserved end residues are part of each CDR3. The D gene is left open where the match is weak. Expanded clones are given a class, and other clones once, few, many or no size at all.

V gene: TRBV7-6
clone size: once
J gene: TRBJ2-2
D gene: TRBD2
CDR3 DNA: TGTGCCAGCAGCCTCTGGACTAGCGGGGGCGATTACACCGGGGAGCTGTTTTTT
CDR3 protein: CASSLWTSGGDYTGELFF

V gene: TRBV7-7
clone size: few
J gene: TRBJ2-1
D gene: TRBD2
CDR3 DNA: TGTGCTAGCAGCTTAACGGAAACGGGAGGGTCCTACAATGAGCAGTTCTTC
CDR3 protein: CASSLTETGGSYNEQFF

V gene: TRBV10-3
clone size: NA
J gene: TRBJ1-5
D gene: NA
CDR3 DNA: TGTGCCATCAGTGAGTCGGACTCTGGAGTTCAGCCCCAGCATTTT
CDR3 protein: CAISESDSGVQPQHF

V gene: TRBV6-5
clone size: NA
J gene: TRBJ2-2
D gene: TRBD2
CDR3 DNA: TGTGCCAGCAGGGGCGGGGGGGACACCGGGGAGCTGTTTTTT
CDR3 protein: CASRGGGDTGELFF

V gene: TRBV6-6
clone size: NA
J gene: TRBJ2-3
D gene: NA
CDR3 DNA: TGTGCCAGCATGGTGGCAGATACGCAGTATTTT
CDR3 protein: CASMVADTQYF

V gene: TRBV4-1
clone size: once
J gene: TRBJ2-7
D gene: TRBD1
CDR3 DNA: TGCGCCAGCAGCCGAAACGACAGGGAAGGTTCGTACGAGCAGTACTTC
CDR3 protein: CASSRNDREGSYEQYF

V gene: TRBV11-2
clone size: once
J gene: TRBJ2-3
D gene: NA
CDR3 DNA: TGTGCCAGCAGCTTACGAGGGTCCTTTTCAGATACGCAGTATTTT
CDR3 protein: CASSLRGSFSDTQYF

V gene: TRBV6-5
clone size: NA
J gene: TRBJ2-7
D gene: NA
CDR3 DNA: TGTGCCAGCAGACAGGCGCGGGGTTCCTACGAGCAGTACTTC
CDR3 protein: CASRQARGSYEQYF

V gene: TRBV4-1
clone size: NA
J gene: TRBJ2-5
D gene: TRBD2
CDR3 DNA: TGCGCCAGCAGCCAAGACGGGACTACATTAGAGACCCAGTACTTC
CDR3 protein: CASSQDGTTLETQYF

V gene: TRBV29-1
clone size: NA
J gene: TRBJ2-3
D gene: NA
CDR3 DNA: TGCAGCGTTAAAAGGGTGGATACGCAGTATTTT
CDR3 protein: CSVKRVDTQYF

V gene: TRBV15
clone size: NA
J gene: TRBJ2-3
D gene: TRBD1
CDR3 DNA: TGTGCCACCAGCAGAGCGGGACAGCCCCTACTGGGCACAGATACGCAGTATTTT
CDR3 protein: CATSRAGQPLLGTDTQYF

V gene: TRBV6-5
clone size: once
J gene: TRBJ2-7
D gene: NA
CDR3 DNA: TGTGCCAGTCAGGGAATCTCCACTTGGGAGCAGTACTTC
CDR3 protein: CASQGISTWEQYF

V gene: TRBV21-1
clone size: NA
J gene: TRBJ1-3
D gene: NA
CDR3 DNA: TGTGCCAGCAGCAAAGTACCGGACTCTGGAAACACCATATATTTT
CDR3 protein: CASSKVPDSGNTIYF

V gene: TRBV5-4
clone size: NA
J gene: TRBJ1-1
D gene: TRBD1
CDR3 DNA: TGTGCCAGCAGCTGGACGGGACAGGGAAACACTGAAGCTTTCTTT
CDR3 protein: CASSWTGQGNTEAFF

V gene: TRBV5-1
clone size: NA
J gene: TRBJ2-1
D gene: NA
CDR3 DNA: TGCGCCAGCAGCTTTCCCGGGGCTGAGCAGTTCTTC
CDR3 protein: CASSFPGAEQFF

V gene: TRBV5-4
clone size: NA
J gene: TRBJ2-3
D gene: NA
CDR3 DNA: TGTGCCAGCAGCTCCCGCTCGGTGAGCACAGATACGCAGTATTTT
CDR3 protein: CASSSRSVSTDTQYF

V gene: TRBV19
clone size: NA
J gene: TRBJ1-1
D gene: TRBD1
CDR3 DNA: TGTGCCAGTAGAGACAGGGTGAACACTGAAGCTTTCTTT
CDR3 protein: CASRDRVNTEAFF

V gene: TRBV7-2
clone size: NA
J gene: TRBJ1-1
D gene: NA
CDR3 DNA: TGTGCCAGCAGCTTAAGCCTGAACACTGAAGCTTTCTTT
CDR3 protein: CASSLSLNTEAFF

V gene: TRBV6-5
clone size: NA
J gene: TRBJ2-5
D gene: TRBD1
CDR3 DNA: TGTGCCACCAAGACAGGGGCTCAAGAGACCCAGTACTTC
CDR3 protein: CATKTGAQETQYF

V gene: TRBV2
clone size: NA
J gene: TRBJ2-2
D gene: TRBD1
CDR3 DNA: TGTGCCAGCAGCCGGGACAGGGTGGCCGGGGAGCTGTTTTTT
CDR3 protein: CASSRDRVAGELFF

V gene: TRBV5-1
clone size: NA
J gene: TRBJ1-6
D gene: NA
CDR3 DNA: TGCGCCAGCAGCCGGGGGGGGATCGGGTCACCCCTCCACTTT
CDR3 protein: CASSRGGIGSPLHF

V gene: TRBV10-3
clone size: NA
J gene: TRBJ1-4
D gene: NA
CDR3 DNA: TGTGCCATCAGTGGTTCCGGGGCCGCCTTTGAAAAACTGTTTTTT
CDR3 protein: CAISGSGAAFEKLFF

V gene: TRBV2
clone size: NA
J gene: TRBJ2-1
D gene: NA
CDR3 DNA: TGTGCCAGCAGTGACAGAGACCGCAATGAGCAGTTCTTC
CDR3 protein: CASSDRDRNEQFF

V gene: TRBV11-2
clone size: NA
J gene: TRBJ1-1
D gene: TRBD1
CDR3 DNA: TGTGCCAGCAGAGGCGACAGGGCTCGGTACACTGAAGCTTTCTTT
CDR3 protein: CASRGDRARYTEAFF

V gene: TRBV19
clone size: NA
J gene: TRBJ1-1
D gene: NA
CDR3 DNA: TGTGCCAGTAGTACCCCGACAGGTTACACTGAAGCTTTCTTT
CDR3 protein: CASSTPTGYTEAFF

V gene: TRBV10-3
clone size: NA
J gene: TRBJ2-1
D gene: NA
CDR3 DNA: TGTGCCATCAGTGACTTGTACAATGAGCAGTTCTTC
CDR3 protein: CAISDLYNEQFF

V gene: TRBV19
clone size: NA
J gene: TRBJ1-5
D gene: TRBD1
CDR3 DNA: TGTGCCAGTAGTCAGGGACAGGGGCCGGGGCCCCAGCATTTT
CDR3 protein: CASSQGQGPGPQHF

V gene: TRBV6-1
clone size: NA
J gene: TRBJ2-7
D gene: NA
CDR3 DNA: TGTGCCAGCAGGGAAGATTCAGGGCTAGGATACGAGCAGTACTTC
CDR3 protein: CASREDSGLGYEQYF

V gene: TRBV11-2
clone size: NA
J gene: TRBJ2-1
D gene: TRBD1
CDR3 DNA: TGTGCCAGCAGCTTACCGCGCCAGGGGGCCTACAATGAGCAGTTCTTC
CDR3 protein: CASSLPRQGAYNEQFF

V gene: TRBV6-1
clone size: NA
J gene: TRBJ2-2
D gene: TRBD1
CDR3 DNA: TGTGCCAGCCTTCCCGGGACAGGGGTCACCGGGGAGCTGTTTTTT
CDR3 protein: CASLPGTGVTGELFF

V gene: TRBV5-1
clone size: NA
J gene: TRBJ2-3
D gene: NA
CDR3 DNA: TGCGCCAGCAGCTTGGCCGGATACGACACAGATACGCAGTATTTT
CDR3 protein: CASSLAGYDTDTQYF

V gene: TRBV11-3
clone size: NA
J gene: TRBJ2-3
D gene: NA
CDR3 DNA: TGTGCCAGCAATAGCGCGGGAGATACGCAGTATTTT
CDR3 protein: CASNSAGDTQYF

V gene: TRBV9
clone size: once
J gene: TRBJ1-5
D gene: TRBD1
CDR3 DNA: TGTGCCAGCACCCTGGGGGGGGCAGGGGGACAGCCCCAGCATTTT
CDR3 protein: CASTLGGAGGQPQHF

V gene: TRBV5-4
clone size: NA
J gene: TRBJ2-3
D gene: TRBD2
CDR3 DNA: TGTGCCAGCAGCCAATTAGCGGGGGGCACAGATACGCAGTATTTT
CDR3 protein: CASSQLAGGTDTQYF

V gene: TRBV7-9
clone size: once
J gene: TRBJ2-5
D gene: NA
CDR3 DNA: TGTGCCAGCAGCTTCGCCGGGACTGCGACCGGAGAGACCCAGTACTTC
CDR3 protein: CASSFAGTATGETQYF

V gene: TRBV6-6
clone size: NA
J gene: TRBJ1-5
D gene: NA
CDR3 DNA: TGTGCCAGCAGCCTGTTGGACGGGAGGGGCAATCAGCCCCAGCATTTT
CDR3 protein: CASSLLDGRGNQPQHF

V gene: TRBV5-1
clone size: NA
J gene: TRBJ2-7
D gene: NA
CDR3 DNA: TGCGCCAGCAGCTTGGCCTTGGCCTACGAGCAGTACTTC
CDR3 protein: CASSLALAYEQYF

V gene: TRBV6-5
clone size: NA
J gene: TRBJ1-2
D gene: NA
CDR3 DNA: TGTGCCAGCAGTGCAACCGCCAACTATGGCTACACCTTC
CDR3 protein: CASSATANYGYTF

V gene: TRBV10-3
clone size: once
J gene: TRBJ2-3
D gene: NA
CDR3 DNA: TGTGCCATCAGTGATGAACGGCAGTCCTTTAGCACAGATACGCAGTATTTT
CDR3 protein: CAISDERQSFSTDTQYF

V gene: TRBV6-1
clone size: NA
J gene: TRBJ1-5
D gene: NA
CDR3 DNA: TGTGCCAGCAGTGAGCACAGGGTTGATCAGCCCCAGCATTTT
CDR3 protein: CASSEHRVDQPQHF

V gene: TRBV7-6
clone size: NA
J gene: TRBJ2-5
D gene: NA
CDR3 DNA: TGTGCCAGCAGCTTATTTAGGGGGGCCGGAGAGACCCAGTACTTC
CDR3 protein: CASSLFRGAGETQYF

V gene: TRBV7-2
clone size: NA
J gene: TRBJ2-2
D gene: TRBD2
CDR3 DNA: TGTGCCAGCAGCCCGCCTGGGCTAGCGGGAGTAGGCGGGGAGCTGTTTTTT
CDR3 protein: CASSPPGLAGVGGELFF

V gene: TRBV7-2
clone size: NA
J gene: TRBJ1-2
D gene: NA
CDR3 DNA: TGTGCCAGCAGCTCCAGGATGGCTGGCTACACCTTC
CDR3 protein: CASSSRMAGYTF

V gene: TRBV5-1
clone size: NA
J gene: TRBJ1-3
D gene: NA
CDR3 DNA: TGCGCCAGCAGCTTGTCAACAGTACCTGGAAACACCATATATTTT
CDR3 protein: CASSLSTVPGNTIYF

V gene: TRBV9
clone size: NA
J gene: TRBJ1-2
D gene: NA
CDR3 DNA: TGTGCCAGCAGCCCCGCGGGGGGCTATGGCTACACCTTC
CDR3 protein: CASSPAGGYGYTF

V gene: TRBV6-1
clone size: NA
J gene: TRBJ1-4
D gene: NA
CDR3 DNA: TGTGCCAGCAGTGAAAGAACCGGTTCAACTAATGAAAAACTGTTTTTT
CDR3 protein: CASSERTGSTNEKLFF

V gene: TRBV6-1
clone size: NA
J gene: TRBJ2-5
D gene: NA
CDR3 DNA: TGTGCCAGCAGGAACTCTCCCCAAGAGACCCAGTACTTC
CDR3 protein: CASRNSPQETQYF

V gene: TRBV30
clone size: NA
J gene: TRBJ2-5
D gene: TRBD2
CDR3 DNA: TGTGCCTGGGATGCGGGACTAGCAACCCAGACCCAGTACTTC
CDR3 protein: CAWDAGLATQTQYF

V gene: TRBV19
clone size: once
J gene: TRBJ2-1
D gene: TRBD1
CDR3 DNA: TGTGCCAGTACCCGGACAGGAATTTCCTACAATGAGCAGTTCTTC
CDR3 protein: CASTRTGISYNEQFF

V gene: TRBV5-4
clone size: NA
J gene: TRBJ1-5
D gene: NA
CDR3 DNA: TGTGCCAGCAGCTTAGGAGGACACAATAGCAATCAGCCCCAGCATTTT
CDR3 protein: CASSLGGHNSNQPQHF

V gene: TRBV7-6
clone size: once
J gene: TRBJ1-3
D gene: NA
CDR3 DNA: TGTGCCAGCAGCTTGGGCTCTGGAAACACCATATATTTT
CDR3 protein: CASSLGSGNTIYF

V gene: TRBV7-8
clone size: NA
J gene: TRBJ1-6
D gene: TRBD1
CDR3 DNA: TGTGCCAGCAGGTTCGGGACAGCTTTTAATTCACCCCTCCACTTT
CDR3 protein: CASRFGTAFNSPLHF

V gene: TRBV5-1
clone size: once
J gene: TRBJ2-6
D gene: NA
CDR3 DNA: TGCGCCAGCAGCTTGACAGGCCAATTGGGGCAGTCTGGGGCCAACGTCCTGACTTTC
CDR3 protein: CASSLTGQLGQSGANVLTF

V gene: TRBV5-4
clone size: NA
J gene: TRBJ2-3
D gene: TRBD2
CDR3 DNA: TGTGCCAGCAGCGAGACTAGCGGGATAACAGATACGCAGTATTTT
CDR3 protein: CASSETSGITDTQYF

V gene: TRBV20-1
clone size: NA
J gene: TRBJ1-1
D gene: NA
CDR3 DNA: TGCAGTGCTGGTGGGAAAAAAGCTTTCTTT
CDR3 protein: CSAGGKKAFF

V gene: TRBV19
clone size: NA
J gene: TRBJ1-1
D gene: TRBD1
CDR3 DNA: TGTGCCAGTAGTAGGGACAGGGATTCTGAAGCTTTCTTT
CDR3 protein: CASSRDRDSEAFF